The clone carrying this T cell receptor beta chain was detected ten times or more. Antigen specificity is unknown. Read data end 3 residues before the CDR3 end; the end is taken from the germline J gene. Trimming cost V 6 bases and J 4 bases; bases outside gene matches: 13. CDR1 is DFQATT, CDR2 SNEGSKA, per germline (reference sequence). This CDR3 contains 15 residues. This sample was included in a study of T cell clonality in common variable immunodeficiency. Study findings and constraints: Authors noted CVID clonality's cause needs subpopulation repertoire sequencing.

TCRdb's copy holds only in-frame clones and misses some; the assay was immunoSEQ multiplex PCR. This sample carries over 55,000 clones and no singletons, and about 1.5% goes to the top ten. Source material: peripheral blood mononuclear cells. The sequence was collected from a person aged 18 to 75 in good health. V usage is TRBV20-1 and J usage is TRBJ2-5; 8 nucleotides line up with TRBD1. The CDR3 spells CSATWAGGAGETQYF. The sequenced part of the CDR3 DNA is TGCAGTGCAACCTGGGCAGGGGGCGCAGGAGAGACC.